These 19 T cell receptor beta chains originate from one sample sequenced in a study of T cell responses to AZD1222 COVID-19 vaccine. Some clones are missing from TCRdb's copy, which holds only in-frame ones; the method was immunoSEQ multiplex PCR. The repertoire holds some 120,000 clones, with 88% as singletons. Sequences were derived from peripheral blood, sampled on day 0 of MenACWY control vaccination. These receptors came from an adult in good health.

This clone was found once. The chain is built from TRBV27 and TRBJ2-1; D is undetermined. The V end was cut by 3 bases, the J end by 4 bases, with 7 bases between. This CDR3 is built from 13 residues. The germline V gene encodes CDR1 MNHEY and CDR2 SMNVEV (reference sequence). This CDR3 is CASSFVRYNEQFF. CDR3 sequence (DNA): TGTGCCAGCAGTTTTGTTAGATACAATGAGCAGTTCTTC.

In its sample, this clone was seen a few times. The V call is TRBV5-1, the J call TRBJ2-2; the D gene is possibly TRBD2 (7 bases). Trimming removed 0 bases from V and 5 bases from J, with 11 bases in between. The CDR3 totals 15 residues. CDR1 and CDR2 from the germline V gene are SGHRS and YFSETQ. As DNA, the CDR3 is TGCGCCAGCAGCTTGGATGGGAGGGGGACCGGGGAGCTGTTTTTT. Translating gives CASSLDGRGTGELFF.

V usage is TRBV30 and J usage is TRBJ2-3; D call uncertain. CDR3 size: 15 residues. In germline, CDR1 is GTSNPN, CDR2 SVGIG (reference sequence). V was trimmed by 4 bases and J by 2 bases, leaving 16 bases between them. The CDR3 sequence is CAWKFPSLDTDTQYF. CDR3 nucleotides: TGTGCCTGGAAATTTCCTAGTCTTGACACAGATACGCAGTATTTT.

The gene calls are TRBV12-3 or TRBV12-4 and TRBJ2-7; D is undetermined. The CDR3 loop spans 12 amino acids. Trimming took 2 bases from V and 8 from J, leaving 10 bases between them. DNA for the CDR3: TGTGCCAGCAGTTTAACCCAGCGAAAGCAGTACTTC. Protein product: CASSLTQRKQYF.

The genes are TRBV11-3 and TRBJ1-1; D unclear. This CDR3 spans 13 amino acids. Looked up from germline, CDR1 is SGHNT and CDR2 is YENEEA. The V end was cut by 2 bases, the J end by 3 bases, with 7 bases between. Written as DNA, the CDR3 is TGTGCCAGCAGCTTATCAGCTTACACTGAAGCTTTCTTT. It translates to CASSLSAYTEAFF.

The V call is TRBV7-9, the J call TRBJ2-1; D unclear. The germline gives CDR1 SEHNR, CDR2 FQNEAQ (reference sequence). Trimming took 4 bases from V and 1 from J, leaving 14 bases between them. This CDR3 region has 16 residues. In nucleotides, the CDR3 is TGTGCCAGCAGCTCACGAAGCCTGGGATCCTACAATGAGCAGTTCTTC. This encodes CASSSRSLGSYNEQFF.

The genes are TRBV4-2 and TRBJ2-2; 8 positions agree with TRBD2. V trimming: 4 bases; J trimming: 2 bases; junction bases outside the gene matches: 3. Germline V gives CDR1 LGHNA, CDR2 YNFKEQ. This CDR3 has 15 amino acids. For the CDR3, the DNA is TGTGCCAGCAGCCCGACTAGCGTCAACACCGGGGAGCTGTTTTTT. It yields the protein CASSPTSVNTGELFF.

In the case of this clone: One junction end disagrees with the germline gene, perhaps due to a read error. V is TRBV27 and J is TRBJ1-6; tentatively, D is TRBD1 (6 bases). Germline V gene data show CDR1 as MNHEY and CDR2 as SMNVEV (reference sequence). The CDR3 consists of 18 residues. The CDR3 region has the DNA TGTGCCAGCACTTTAAAAGCGGGGGCCAGCTCCTATAATTCACCCCTCCACTTT. Translated: CASTLKAGASSYNSPLHF.

This chain joins TRBV3-1 (or the pseudogene TRBV3-2) and TRBJ2-7; D unclear. This CDR3 has 13 residues. In germline, CDR1 is LGHDT, CDR2 YNNKEL (reference sequence). V shed 4 bases and J shed 6 bases, with 13 bases lying between them. This CDR3 reads CASSPQTYAEQYF. CDR3 nucleotide sequence: TGTGCCAGCAGCCCCCAAACCTACGCCGAGCAGTACTTC.

The V gene is TRBV5-1, the J gene TRBJ2-2; 10 nucleotides agree with TRBD1. CDR3 size: 15 residues. V lost 7 bases, J lost 8 bases, and 11 bases stayed unmatched. Germline CDR1 reads SGHRS; CDR2 reads YFSETQ. CDR3 nucleotides: TGCGCCAGCCGGGCCGGGACAGGGGCGTCGGGGGAGCTGTTTTTT. Protein sequence: CASRAGTGASGELFF. Based on the CDR3 plus reference TRBV5-1 and TRBJ2-2, the full variable domain is KAGVTQTPRYLIKTRGQQVTLSCSPISGHRSVSWYQQTPGQGLQFLFEYFSETQRNKGNFPGRFSGRQFSNSRSEMNVSTLELGDSALYLCASRAGTGASGELFFGEGSRLTVL.

The chain employs TRBV12-1 and TRBJ1-5; the table assigns TRBD1, which was not confirmed against the DNA. TRBV12-1 is designated a pseudogene. The CDR3 has 13 amino acids. The CDR3 region has the DNA TGTGCCAGCAGCTTCGGACAGAGACAGCCCCAGCATTTT. Residues: CASSFGQRQPQHF.

The chain employs TRBV19 and TRBJ1-2, with TRBD1 matching 7 bases. Germline V gene lookup returns CDR1 LNHDA and CDR2 SQIVND (reference sequence). The CDR3 is 13 residues long. The ends lost 5 bases at V and 9 bases at J; junction bases unmatched: 9. The CDR3 DNA reads TGTGCCAGTAGTCCTCGGACAGGTAGCAGCTACACCTTC. Translating it yields CASSPRTGSSYTF.

CDR3 amino acids: CASSTYREGGQPQHF. CDR3 nucleotide sequence: TGTGCCAGTAGTACCTACAGGGAAGGTGGGCAGCCCCAGCATTTT. The chain has TRBV19 and TRBJ1-5, with D possibly TRBD1 on 6 matching bases. Per the germline V gene, CDR1 is LNHDA and CDR2 is SQIVND (reference sequence). This CDR3 is built from 15 residues. Trimming cost V 4 bases and J 7 bases, with 17 bases left between them.

This sequence joins TRBV7-2 and TRBJ2-3, with D perhaps matching TRBD1 or TRBD2 (5 bases each). The length of the CDR3 is 13 residues. The V gene's germline CDR1 is SGHTA and CDR2 FQGNSA. V lost 5 bases and J lost 10, with 16 bases in between. This CDR3 is CASSVGALQAQYF. The CDR3 DNA reads as TGTGCCAGCAGCGTCGGGGCCCTCCAGGCGCAGTATTTT.

This CDR3 is CASSLRDRGFVGYF. CDR3 nucleotide sequence: TGTGCCAGCAGTCTCCGGGACAGGGGGTTCGTCGGGTACTTC. The chain employs TRBV6-5 and TRBJ2-7, with TRBD1 identical over 11 bases. Germline V gene sequence: CDR1 MNHEY, CDR2 SVGAGI. The CDR3 is made up of 14 amino acids. V shed 5 bases and J 12 bases; nucleotides not matched to a gene: 12.

The chain combines TRBV6-1 with TRBJ2-5, with no clear D. Trimming took 2 bases from V and 1 from J, leaving 8 bases between them. Germline V gene data show CDR1 as MNHNS and CDR2 as SASEGT. CDR3 length: 14 amino acids. CDR3 residues: CASSERWIQETQYF. DNA for the CDR3: TGTGCCAGCAGTGAAAGGTGGATCCAAGAGACCCAGTACTTC.

The chain combines TRBV6-5 with TRBJ2-7; 12 bases align to TRBD2. With 8 bases clipped from V and 7 bases from J, the junction kept 9 bases outside the gene matches. There are 14 residues in the CDR3. The germline V gene has CDR1 MNHEY and CDR2 SVGAGI. In nucleotides, the CDR3 is TGTGCCAGCGACCGGTTCCTAGCGGGAGGGGAGCAGTACTTC. This encodes CASDRFLAGGEQYF.

The rearrangement uses TRBV15 and TRBJ1-3, with D hard to call. The CDR3 has 12 amino acids. Germline CDR1 reads LNHNV; CDR2 reads YYDKDF (reference sequence). Trimming shortened V by 1 base and J by 8 bases, and 6 bases separated the two germline ends. The CDR3 loop is CATSRGGDTIYF. The CDR3 coding sequence is TGTGCCACCAGCAGAGGTGGGGACACCATATATTTT.

The rearrangement uses TRBV2 and TRBJ2-1, with TRBD1 matching over 9 bases. Germline lookup yields CDR1 SNHLY and CDR2 FYNNEI. CDR3 length: 17 residues. The trim removed 5 bases at V and 4 bases at J, leaving 12 bases unmatched. The CDR3 sequence: CASSLPGQGRRYNEQFF. CDR3 sequence (DNA): TGTGCCAGCAGTCTTCCGGGACAGGGTCGTCGGTACAATGAGCAGTTCTTC.